Each of the 13 T cell receptor beta chains below was sequenced from the same sample in a study of cytomegalovirus exposure and HLA in healthy donors (dated by TCRdb to the late 2010s). The method was the immunoSEQ multiplex PCR assay. For the multiplex PCR, a mixture combining 60 forward primers for TCR Vbeta segments and 13 reverse primers for TCR Jbeta segments was used. TCRdb's version of the immuneACCESS table is confined to in-frame rearrangements and falls short of the full clone set. An unresolved V gene accounts for under half of the shortfall where checked; the remainder is of unknown origin. Recorded for this sample are more than 95,000 clones; about 79% of them occurred a single time. The ten largest account for about 1.9% of the sample. Material: PBMCs. The receptors stem from a man in his fifties or sixties in good health and CMV-seronegative.

The rearrangement joins TRBV28 to TRBJ1-3, with D unresolved. The V end was cut by 6 bases, the J end by 0 bases, with 12 bases between. The germline V gene encodes CDR1 MDHEN and CDR2 SYDVKM. The length of the CDR3 is 15 residues. The CDR3 reads CASRSQAHSGNTIYF. The CDR3 region has the DNA TGTGCCAGCAGATCGCAAGCTCACTCTGGAAACACCATATATTTT.

This clone was recorded once. CDR3 loop: CASSLDSGETQYF. CDR3 nucleotide sequence: TGTGCCAGCAGCTTAGACTCCGGTGAGACCCAGTACTTC. The rearrangement links TRBV7-2 to TRBJ2-5; D not certain. The CDR3 has 13 amino acids. With 1 base removed from V and 5 bases from J, the gap between germline ends came to 8 bases. Germline V gene data show CDR1 as SGHTA and CDR2 as FQGNSA.

V and J are TRBV5-4 and TRBJ2-7; D ambiguous. Germline V lookup: CDR1 SGHNT, CDR2 YYREEE (reference sequence). This CDR3 comprises 14 residues. V lost 4 bases and J 4 bases, leaving 15 bases between the germline ends. The CDR3 DNA follows: TGTGCCAGCAGCCCGGAGAGTATGGCTTACGAGCAGTACTTC. This codes for CASSPESMAYEQYF.

In its sample, this clone was seen a few times. This rearrangement joins TRBV7-9 to TRBJ1-1; a possible D gene is TRBD1 (5 bases). Trimming pared 1 base from V and 8 bases from J, leaving 8 bases between. CDR3 size: 12 residues. CDR1 and CDR2 from the germline V gene are SEHNR and FQNEAQ (reference sequence). CDR3 loop: CASSLGWGEAFF. In DNA, the CDR3 is TGTGCCAGCAGCTTAGGATGGGGCGAAGCTTTCTTT.

This chain connects TRBV4-3 to TRBJ2-1; 7 bases align to TRBD2. Losses at the gene ends were 8 bases for V and 6 bases for J; bases not matched to a gene: 10. Germline V gene data show CDR1 as LGHNA and CDR2 as YSLEER. The length of the CDR3 is 14 residues. The CDR3 sequence: CASRGGERGNEQFF. The CDR3, as DNA: TGCGCCAGCCGCGGCGGGGAGCGGGGCAATGAGCAGTTCTTC.

This chain links TRBV5-1 with TRBJ2-7; perhaps TRBD1 as D (6 bases). CDR3 length: 15 amino acids. Germline V lookup: CDR1 SGHRS, CDR2 YFSETQ. Trimming took 3 bases from V and 2 from J, leaving 15 bases between them. The CDR3 region has the DNA TGCGCCAGCAGCTCACAGGGTTCCCCTACCTACGAGCAGTACTTC. Its translation: CASSSQGSPTYEQYF.

This clone turned up a few times. The V and J genes are TRBV7-9 and TRBJ2-5; D may be TRBD1 (5 bases). Gene TRBJ2-7 matches the end of the DNA better, so the J call may be wrong. From germline, CDR1 is SEHNR and CDR2 FQNEAQ (reference sequence). This CDR3 is built from 12 residues. The CDR3 loop is CVSGIGSHEQYF. In DNA form, the CDR3 reads TGTGTTTCAGGGATCGGAAGCCACGAGCAGTACTTC.

This chain connects TRBV2 to TRBJ1-1; weak D call: TRBD1 (5 bases). The CDR3 has 13 residues. Germline CDR1 is SNHLY and CDR2 is FYNNEI. Trimming took 7 bases from V and 7 from J, leaving 16 bases between them. CDR3 DNA: TGTGCCAGCACCCCGGCGGGGGGATGTGAAGCTTTCTTT. Residues: CASTPAGGCEAFF.

V gene TRBV6-1 combines with J gene TRBJ2-1, with D hard to call. The germline V gene encodes CDR1 MNHNS and CDR2 SASEGT. Trimming took off 8 bases at V and 6 bases at J, with 11 bases between the two ends. The length of the CDR3 is 12 residues. The DNA of the CDR3 is TGTGCCAGCCATAGTAGTTTCAATGAGCAGTTCTTC. Protein sequence: CASHSSFNEQFF.

This rearrangement joins TRBV4-2 to TRBJ1-4; no clear D. The ends were cut back, 4 bases at V and 6 bases at J, with 9 bases in the middle. The CDR3 spans 13 residues. The germline V gene has CDR1 LGHNA and CDR2 YNFKEQ. The chain's CDR3 is CASSPPEDEKLFF. CDR3 sequence (DNA): TGTGCCAGCAGCCCTCCCGAGGATGAAAAACTGTTTTTT.

This clone came up once. V usage is TRBV28 and J usage is TRBJ1-5, with a weak D call TRBD1 (5 bases). Trimming took 2 bases from V and 6 from J, leaving 5 bases between them. The CDR3 is made up of 12 amino acids. Germline values: CDR1 MDHEN, CDR2 SYDVKM. Here the CDR3 reads CASSLQGQPQHF. The CDR3 DNA reads as TGTGCCAGCAGTTTACAGGGTCAGCCCCAGCATTTT.

The chain joins TRBV18 to TRBJ2-1; 7 bases map to TRBD2. V shed 6 bases and J 7 bases; nucleotides not matched to a gene: 9. This CDR3 region has 14 residues. Germline V gene sequence: CDR1 KGHSH, CDR2 LQKENI. CDR3 nucleotides: TGTGCCAGCTCCCGCCGGGGGGAGCGGAATGAGCAGTTCTTC. This codes for CASSRRGERNEQFF. Together with reference TRBV18 and TRBJ2-1, the CDR3 gives the full variable domain: NAGVMQNPRHLVRRRGQEARLRCSPMKGHSHVYWYRQLPEEGLKFMVYLQKENIIDESGMPKERFSAEFPKEGPSILRIQQVVRGDSAAYFCASSRRGERNEQFFGPGTRLTVL.

This rearrangement joins TRBV28 to TRBJ1-4, with 9 positions matching TRBD1. From germline, CDR1 is MDHEN and CDR2 SYDVKM. J was trimmed by 5 bases and V by 6 bases; bases with no gene match: 10. There are 16 residues in the CDR3. CDR3 nucleotide sequence: TGTGCCAGCAGCCCGACAACAGGGGGCAGAAATGAAAAACTGTTTTTT. Residues: CASSPTTGGRNEKLFF.